Sequencing of this T cell receptor (beta chain) was carried out in a study of cytomegalovirus exposure and HLA in healthy donors. Germline CDR1 reads GTSNPN; CDR2 reads SVGIG (reference sequence). This CDR3 region has 13 residues. The V and J ends lost 5 bases and 5 bases, in that order; junction bases with no gene match: 7. Findings and limits, study-wide: Clonal expansion was found to be greater in HLA-associated TCR beta chains than in equally common others in a later analysis. An apparent linkage of common viral pathogens to several of the most significant clusters emerged in a later analysis. Apart from CMV serostatus, no immune exposure information was available. Some V segments, including TRBV6-2 and TRBV6-3, were excluded as indistinguishable.

This clone was seen a few times. The antigen is unknown. The PCR employed 60 Vbeta primers together with 13 Jbeta primers. Profiling relied on immunoSEQ multiplex PCR, and the TCRdb table lists in-frame clones only, not all of them. The data show 100,000 to 150,000 clones, with about 78% seen just once and about 3% held by the top ten. The rearrangement joins TRBV30 to TRBJ1-1; 8 bases align to TRBD1. The receptor was derived from a human donor in good health. Specimen: PBMCs. The chain's CDR3 is CAWRGDRRTEAFF. The CDR3 region has the DNA TGTGCCTGGCGCGGGGACAGGAGGACTGAAGCTTTCTTT.